A single sample gave rise to the 13 T cell receptor beta chains below, sequenced in a study of a mutant IDH1 vaccine in newly diagnosed glioma. The antigens of these receptors remain unknown. The method was immunoSEQ multiplex PCR; TCRdb's version includes in-frame clones alone and lacks a portion of them. The table has roughly 60,000 clones, 80% seen once. Indicated time point: week 23, last vaccination. Mutant IDH1 20-mer peptide, at 300 ug, made up each vaccine dose, with topical imiquimod. Here the sequenced sample was PBMCs, taken from a glioma patient whose treatment included an IDH1 peptide vaccine. The source of these receptors is a man in his forties or fifties with glioma.

This chain connects TRBV29-1 to TRBJ1-4, with D tentatively TRBD1 (5 bases). The germline V and J ends were trimmed by 6 bases and 7 bases, with 18 bases remaining between them. CDR3 length: 14 residues. The germline V gene encodes CDR1 SQVTM and CDR2 ANQGSEA. CDR3 sequence reads: CSVGLGGGTEKLFF. In nucleotides, the CDR3 is TGCAGCGTAGGCCTGGGGGGGGGAACTGAAAAACTGTTTTTT.

V gene TRBV5-1 combines with J gene TRBJ2-3; no clear D. Trimming stripped 5 bases from V and 2 bases from J, with 12 bases between. There are 14 residues in the CDR3. Per germline, CDR1 SGHRS and CDR2 YFSETQ. DNA of the CDR3: TGCGCCAGCAGTATAGGTTCCCTCACAGATACGCAGTATTTT. Its protein is CASSIGSLTDTQYF.

The V call is TRBV6-6, the J call TRBJ1-6, with D perhaps matching TRBD1 (6 bases). Between the trimmed V and J ends, which lost 7 bases and 10 bases, there was a span of 23 bases. This CDR3 region has 16 residues. Germline-derived CDR1 and CDR2 are MNHNY and SVGAGI (reference sequence). Here the CDR3 reads CASIPKQGSVVSPLHF. As DNA, the CDR3 is TGTGCCAGCATCCCAAAACAGGGTTCGGTGGTCTCACCCCTCCACTTT.

This clone has just a few counts. Germline is not matched at one junction end, which may reflect a read error. The chain carries TRBV19 and TRBJ1-1, with 7 bases aligning to TRBD1. This CDR3 spans 14 amino acids. Germline assignment: CDR1 LNHDA and CDR2 SQIVND (reference sequence). In DNA form, the CDR3 reads TGTGCCAGTAGTCTAGAGGGGGCGGTCACTGAAGCTTTCTTT. Its protein is CASSLEGAVTEAFF.

The V gene is TRBV30, the J gene TRBJ2-1; TRBD2 might be the D (6 bases). This CDR3 comprises 14 residues. The germline gives CDR1 GTSNPN, CDR2 SVGIG (reference sequence). V was clipped by 2 bases and J by 9 bases, with 17 bases between them. CDR3 DNA: TGTGCCTGGAGTAAACTCGCGGGGTATGGTGAGCAGTTCTTC. Residues: CAWSKLAGYGEQFF.

The CDR3 DNA is TGTGCCAGCAGCGGGGGACAGGACTCCTACAATGAGCAGTTCTTC. Translated: CASSGGQDSYNEQFF. This chain connects TRBV7-9 to TRBJ2-1; the match to TRBD1 covers 8 bases. CDR3 length equals 15 residues. The J segment lost 0 bases and the V segment lost 5 bases, leaving 3 bases of the junction unmatched. Germline V CDR1 and CDR2: SEHNR, FQNEAQ (reference sequence).

The chain recombines TRBV6-5 with TRBJ2-7; TRBD2 is a possible D gene (6 bases). CDR1 MNHEY and CDR2 SVGAGI come from the germline V gene. Trimming left V 7 bases short and J 1 base short, with 14 bases between. The CDR3 has 14 residues. The CDR3 DNA reads TGTGCCAGCACACGTTCCGGGGGATCCTACGAGCAGTACTTC. Translating gives CASTRSGGSYEQYF.

The chain couples TRBV6-5 to TRBJ2-7, with D tentatively TRBD2 (6 bases). Per germline, CDR1 MNHEY and CDR2 SVGAGI. The CDR3 consists of 15 residues. With 5 bases removed from V and 2 bases from J, the gap between germline ends came to 16 bases. In DNA form, the CDR3 reads TGTGCCAGCAGTCGGACCGGGACTCGCGCCTACGAGCAGTACTTC. Its protein product is CASSRTGTRAYEQYF.

CDR3 sequence: CASSRADGNRKYF. The CDR3 DNA is TGCGCCAGCAGCCGGGCTGACGGGAACAGAAAGTACTTC. This chain connects TRBV5-1 to TRBJ2-5; D possibly corresponds to TRBD2 (5 bases). CDR3 length: 13 residues. Germline values: CDR1 SGHRS, CDR2 YFSETQ. The V end lost 4 bases, the J end lost 12 bases, and 19 bases lay between the germline ends.

The rearrangement joins TRBV11-2 to TRBJ2-7; D gene unclear. Germline V gene sequence: CDR1 SGHAT, CDR2 FQNNGV. CDR3 length: 14 residues. Trimming cost V 3 bases and J 3 bases, with 12 bases left between them. CDR3 DNA sequence: TGTGCCAGCAGCTTGAGCGACAATAGCTACGAGCAGTACTTC. Its translation is CASSLSDNSYEQYF.

The CDR3 loop reads CAWSVSPDRPSSYEQYF. In DNA, the CDR3 is TGTGCCTGGAGTGTATCCCCGGACAGGCCTAGCTCCTACGAGCAGTACTTC. The chain links TRBV30 to TRBJ2-7; 7 positions match TRBD1. Germline V lookup: CDR1 GTSNPN, CDR2 SVGIG (reference sequence). The V and J ends lost 0 bases and 0 bases, in that order; junction bases with no gene match: 11. The CDR3 loop spans 17 amino acids.

The rearrangement uses TRBV27 and TRBJ2-6, with TRBD1 matching over 12 bases. Unmatched junction bases numbered 1, after V lost 4 bases and J lost 0 bases. There are 17 residues in the CDR3. The germline gives CDR1 MNHEY, CDR2 SMNVEV (reference sequence). The CDR3 DNA follows: TGTGCCAGCAGTTGGGACAGGGGGCGCTCTGGGGCCAACGTCCTGACTTTC. Translating gives CASSWDRGRSGANVLTF.

The chain is built from TRBV5-4 and TRBJ2-3; no definite D call. V was pared by 0 bases and J by 3 bases, with 11 bases between. The CDR3 has 15 residues. CDR1 is SGHNT, CDR2 YYREEE, per germline (reference sequence). The CDR3 protein is CASSLVVFQTDTQYF. The CDR3 bases are TGTGCCAGCAGCTTGGTCGTTTTTCAAACAGATACGCAGTATTTT.